Below, one T cell receptor beta chain is given with its context. The antigen is unknown. The data originate from a study of T cell responses to AZD1222 COVID-19 vaccine. Germline CDR1 is SGHRS and CDR2 is YFSETQ. There are 15 residues in the CDR3. V was trimmed by 0 bases and J by 2 bases, leaving 12 bases between them. Overall study findings and caveats: Reports indicate that nearly half of spike-specific TCRs are directed at unmutated variant regions. Mostly white British, mostly female donors; authors suggested clonal diversity may be underestimated. Among vaccine-associated CD4 TCRs, coverage spanned spike, with dominance at 160-218 and 743-854.

TCRdb's copy holds only in-frame clones and misses some; the assay was immunoSEQ multiplex PCR. The sample lists more than 85,000 clones, roughly nine tenths occurring once. The clonotype comes from an adult in good health. The starting material was peripheral blood, obtained on day 0 of AZD1222 vaccination. The V and J genes are TRBV5-1 and TRBJ2-7, with D hard to call. CDR3 in DNA: TGCGCCAGCAGCTTGGCGGAAGGGTACACCTACGAGCAGTACTTC. Its translation is CASSLAEGYTYEQYF.